The 31 T cell receptor beta chains presented below share a single source sample, sequenced in a study of OX40 agonist ivuxolimab in advanced cancers. Some clones are missing from TCRdb's copy, which holds only in-frame ones; the method was immunoSEQ multiplex PCR. The sample includes about 14,000 clones, 80% of them seen just once. Here the sequenced sample was CD4+ or CD8+ T cells sorted from blood, taken in a trial of the OX40 agonist ivuxolimab. Receptor source: an adult with an advanced solid tumor such as melanoma, head and neck, liver or kidney cancer.

This chain joins TRBV5-4 and TRBJ2-7; D is unclear. The CDR3 spans 11 residues. Germline V gene sequence: CDR1 SGHNT, CDR2 YYREEE (reference sequence). Trimming took off 3 bases at V and 5 bases at J, with 6 bases between the two ends. CDR3 amino acids: CASSYPHEQYF. The CDR3 DNA is TGTGCCAGCAGCTACCCGCACGAGCAGTACTTC.

The chain is built from TRBV6-5 and TRBJ1-5, with D tentatively TRBD1 (5 bases). The V end lost 4 bases, the J end lost 5 bases, and 12 bases lay between the germline ends. CDR3 length equals 14 residues. Per germline, CDR1 MNHEY and CDR2 SVGAGI. CDR3 sequence: CASSSAGRDQPQHF. In DNA form, the CDR3 reads TGTGCCAGCAGTTCAGCAGGGAGGGATCAGCCCCAGCATTTT.

CDR3 amino acids: CASTRTETNYGYTF. CDR3 nucleotide sequence: TGTGCCAGCACCCGGACAGAGACTAACTATGGCTACACCTTC. The V and J genes are TRBV7-9 and TRBJ1-2, with D perhaps TRBD1 (6 bases). The V end was cut by 7 bases, the J end by 0 bases, with 12 bases between. CDR3 length: 14 amino acids. Per germline, CDR1 SEHNR and CDR2 FQNEAQ (reference sequence).

The CDR3 here is CASSEPGLNQPQHF. As DNA, the CDR3 is TGTGCCAGCAGTGAACCTGGGTTAAATCAGCCCCAGCATTTT. The rearrangement links TRBV2 to TRBJ1-5; D unresolved. There are 14 residues in the CDR3. Germline CDR1 SNHLY, CDR2 FYNNEI. The V end lost 2 bases, the J end lost 4 bases, and 9 bases lay between the germline ends.

The chain links TRBV5-6 to TRBJ1-2, with D uncertain. Germline loops: CDR1 SGHDT, CDR2 YYEEEE. V shed 0 bases and J shed 0 bases, with 12 bases lying between them. The CDR3 contains 16 residues. The chain's CDR3 is CASSLGRHVSNYGYTF. In DNA form, the CDR3 reads TGTGCCAGCAGCTTGGGCAGACACGTATCTAACTATGGCTACACCTTC.

The chain joins TRBV19 to TRBJ2-5; 9 bases align to TRBD2. From germline, CDR1 is LNHDA and CDR2 SQIVND (reference sequence). With V trimmed by 7 bases and J by 4 bases, 7 bases remained unmatched. The CDR3 spans 14 residues. The CDR3 DNA reads TGTGCCAGTACGCGGGGGGGCGCAGGAGAGACCCAGTACTTC. It specifies CASTRGGAGETQYF.

The chain employs TRBV9 and TRBJ2-7; either TRBD1 or TRBD2 may fit D (5 bases each). This CDR3 is built from 14 residues. The germline V gene has CDR1 SGDLS and CDR2 YYNGEE. Trimming stripped 0 bases from V and 2 bases from J, with 9 bases between. The CDR3 is CASSVDLGAYEQYF. The CDR3 DNA reads TGTGCCAGCAGCGTAGACCTGGGGGCCTACGAGCAGTACTTC.

The chain joins TRBV27 to TRBJ2-3; D remains ambiguous. The V gene's germline CDR1 is MNHEY and CDR2 SMNVEV (reference sequence). Deletions cut 3 bases from V and 3 bases from J, with 16 bases between. The length of the CDR3 is 16 residues. The CDR3 spells CASSFATAPPTDTQYF. CDR3 DNA: TGTGCCAGCAGTTTCGCGACGGCACCGCCGACAGATACGCAGTATTTT.

The chain employs TRBV13 and TRBJ1-1, with D possibly being TRBD1 (5 bases). CDR1 is PRHDT, CDR2 FYEKMQ, per germline (reference sequence). V lost 7 bases and J 10 bases, leaving 19 bases between the germline ends. The CDR3 length is 13 residues. CDR3 sequence (DNA): TGTGCCAGCACCGGCTTCGGGGGAAGGGGAGCTTTCTTT. It is translated as CASTGFGGRGAFF.

The chain carries TRBV7-6 and TRBJ2-7; the D gene is possibly TRBD2 (6 bases). The V gene's germline CDR1 is SGHVS and CDR2 FNYEAQ. The CDR3 is 16 residues long. Trimming stripped 1 base from V and 5 bases from J, with 18 bases between. CDR3 in DNA: TGTGCCAGCAGCTTAGGGGGGACTTCCTCACTACACGAGCAGTACTTC. It yields the protein CASSLGGTSSLHEQYF.

The chain employs TRBV5-3 and TRBJ2-7; 7 bases map to TRBD1. TRBV5-3 is an open reading frame whose function is uncertain. J lost 2 bases, V lost 0 bases, and 2 bases had no gene match. The CDR3 runs 14 residues. The DNA for the CDR3 is TGTGCCAGAAGCTTGGACGACAGGGCCTACGAGCAGTACTTC. Translated: CARSLDDRAYEQYF.

This clone was detected a few times. This sequence joins TRBV10-2 and TRBJ1-6; 8 nucleotides align to TRBD1. The J segment lost 10 bases and the V segment lost 6 bases, leaving 8 bases of the junction unmatched. Germline lookup yields CDR1 WSHSY and CDR2 SAAADI. This CDR3 region has 14 residues. Written as DNA, the CDR3 is TGCGCCAGCAGCCCGACAGGGGAGGGGTCACCCCTCCACTTT. This sequence encodes CASSPTGEGSPLHF.

The chain links TRBV11-2 to TRBJ2-5; 15 bases agree with TRBD2. V shed 4 bases, J shed 3 bases, and the junction held 0 bases outside the gene matches. This CDR3 comprises 15 residues. The germline CDR1 and CDR2 sequences are SGHAT and FQNNGV. The CDR3 loop reads CASSWTSGGEETQYF. The CDR3 DNA follows: TGTGCCAGCAGCTGGACTAGCGGGGGGGAAGAGACCCAGTACTTC.

This clone was counted a few times. This chain links TRBV14 with TRBJ2-1; TRBD2 matches at 7 bases. The V gene end was trimmed by 1 base and the J gene end by 7 bases; junction bases not matched to a gene: 7. CDR3 size: 15 residues. Germline CDR1 reads SGHDN; CDR2 reads FVKESK. CDR3 DNA: TGTGCCAGCAGCCAAGTGGCGGGGGTTCTGAATGAGCAGTTCTTC. Its protein is CASSQVAGVLNEQFF. The complete variable domain, with remaining parts taken from reference TRBV14 and TRBJ2-1, reads EAGVTQFPSHSVIEKGQTVTLRCDPISGHDNLYWYRRVMGKEIKFLLHFVKESKQDESGMPNNRFLAERTGGTYSTLKVQPAELEDSGVYFCASSQVAGVLNEQFFGPGTRLTVL.

The chain uses TRBV6-6 and TRBJ1-2; tentatively, D is TRBD1 (6 bases). Germline CDR1 MNHNY, CDR2 SVGAGI (reference sequence). This CDR3 spans 14 amino acids. Trimming shortened V by 3 bases and J by 8 bases, and 16 bases separated the two germline ends. In DNA, the CDR3 is TGTGCCAGCAGTTATCTAACAGGGAAACTGGGCTACACCTTC. This translates into CASSYLTGKLGYTF.

This clone was seen more than once but under ten times. J is TRBJ1-3 and V is TRBV28; D ambiguous. This CDR3 has 15 residues. V lost 7 bases to trimming and J lost 1 base, with 14 bases between them. Germline lookup yields CDR1 MDHEN and CDR2 SYDVKM. DNA of the CDR3: TGTGCCAGCATCTCCCTTAGGGAATCTGGAAACACCATATATTTT. It translates to CASISLRESGNTIYF.

The chain joins TRBV21-1 to TRBJ1-2. TRBV21-1 has pseudogene status. CDR3 size: 18 residues. In DNA form, the CDR3 reads TGTGCCAGCAGCAAAGACGGGGGGGTAAGCGGACAGGGATATGGCTACACCTTC. Translation gives CASSKDGGVSGQGYGYTF.

In its sample, this clone was seen once. V is TRBV6-4 and J is TRBJ2-3; 11 bases are shared with TRBD2. V lost 4 bases, J lost 7 bases, and 7 bases stayed unmatched. The CDR3 contains 15 residues. The germline gives CDR1 MRHNA, CDR2 SNTAGT. The CDR3 DNA reads as TGTGCCAGCAGTGTGACTAGCGGGGAATCATATACGCAGTATTTT. It yields the protein CASSVTSGESYTQYF.

The V call is TRBV7-9, the J call TRBJ1-2, with no clear D. This CDR3 is built from 12 residues. Germline V CDR1 and CDR2: SEHNR, FQNEAQ (reference sequence). Trimming took 5 bases from V and 5 from J, leaving 9 bases between them. CDR3 sequence: CASSQAEYGYTF. The DNA for the CDR3 is TGTGCCAGCAGCCAGGCGGAGTATGGCTACACCTTC.

This chain uses TRBV9 with TRBJ2-5, with 8 bases fitting TRBD2. The CDR3 is 14 residues long. Looked up from germline, CDR1 is SGDLS and CDR2 is YYNGEE. J lost 1 base, V lost 7 bases, and 6 bases had no gene match. The CDR3 bases are TGTGCCAGCGCTGGTAGCGGGGCCCAAGAGACCCAGTACTTC. It is translated as CASAGSGAQETQYF.

The V and J genes are TRBV15 and TRBJ2-7; tentatively, D is TRBD1 or TRBD2 (7 bases each). CDR3 length: 16 amino acids. Trimming removed 1 base at V and 2 bases at J, with 15 bases between. Germline V CDR1 and CDR2: LNHNV, YYDKDF (reference sequence). In nucleotides, the CDR3 is TGTGCCACCAGCAGAGTTCCAGGGGGGGACCCCTACGAGCAGTACTTC. Its translation: CATSRVPGGDPYEQYF.

This clone has only one observation. This sequence joins TRBV11-3 and TRBJ2-1; TRBD1 agrees at 7 bases. The germline V gene encodes CDR1 SGHNT and CDR2 YENEEA. Germline trimming cut 4 bases from V and 7 bases from J; bases unmatched to any gene: 13. The CDR3 loop spans 16 amino acids. Here the CDR3 reads CASSSGYPTGWNEQFF. For the CDR3, the DNA is TGTGCCAGCAGCTCGGGCTACCCGACAGGGTGGAATGAGCAGTTCTTC. Together with reference TRBV11-3 and TRBJ2-1, the CDR3 gives the full variable domain: EAGVVQSPRYKIIEKKQPVAFWCNPISGHNTLYWYLQNLGQGPELLIRYENEEAVDDSQLPKDRFSAERLKGVDSTLKIQPAELGDSAVYLCASSSGYPTGWNEQFFGPGTRLTVL.

The chain is built from TRBV11-2 and TRBJ2-1; D gene uncertain. The CDR3 runs 15 residues. Germline V lookup: CDR1 SGHAT, CDR2 FQNNGV. V shed 0 bases and J shed 9 bases, with 15 bases lying between them. This chain's CDR3 is CASSLDWGRVGEQFF. The CDR3 bases are TGTGCCAGCAGCTTAGATTGGGGAAGGGTCGGTGAGCAGTTCTTC.

The V gene is TRBV6-4, the J gene TRBJ2-3; a weak D match, TRBD2 (5 bases). Germline V gene lookup returns CDR1 MRHNA and CDR2 SNTAGT. V was pared by 0 bases and J by 10 bases, with 11 bases between. CDR3 length equals 13 residues. The CDR3 loop reads CASSDSPSMAQYF. The CDR3 region has the DNA TGTGCCAGCAGTGACTCCCCTAGCATGGCGCAGTATTTT.

This clone was seen once. The rearrangement joins TRBV4-1 to TRBJ2-5, with D uncertain. Trimming took off 1 base at V and 2 bases at J, with 8 bases between the two ends. Looked up from germline, CDR1 is MGHRA and CDR2 is YSYEKL. The CDR3 runs 14 residues. The CDR3 sequence: CASSQGVSQETQYF. The CDR3 bases are TGCGCCAGCAGCCAAGGAGTTAGTCAAGAGACCCAGTACTTC.

This clone was seen a few times. V and J are TRBV27 and TRBJ1-1; D gene unclear. This CDR3 spans 14 amino acids. Trimming cost V 0 bases and J 4 bases, with 9 bases left between them. The germline V gene has CDR1 MNHEY and CDR2 SMNVEV (reference sequence). CDR3 coding DNA: TGTGCCAGCAGTTTATCGCCGGGTGGCACTGAAGCTTTCTTT. Translated: CASSLSPGGTEAFF.

This CDR3 is CASSTEGLWEQYF. DNA of the CDR3: TGTGCCAGCAGTACGGAGGGCCTGTGGGAGCAGTACTTC. The gene calls are TRBV6-1 and TRBJ2-7; D possibly corresponds to TRBD2 (6 bases). Trimming stripped 5 bases from V and 7 bases from J, with 15 bases between. The length of the CDR3 is 13 residues. Germline loops: CDR1 MNHNS, CDR2 SASEGT.

V gene TRBV18 combines with J gene TRBJ2-1; TRBD1 matches 12 bases. After removal of 1 base from V and 8 bases from J, the junction contained 9 bases not matched to a gene. The CDR3 runs to 17 residues. From germline, CDR1 is KGHSH and CDR2 LQKENI. CDR3 sequence reads: CASSPRGGTGGFDEQFF. In nucleotides, the CDR3 is TGTGCCAGCTCACCACGGGGTGGGACAGGGGGCTTCGATGAGCAGTTCTTC. The whole variable domain, remainder taken from reference TRBV18 and TRBJ2-1, is NAGVMQNPRHLVRRRGQEARLRCSPMKGHSHVYWYRQLPEEGLKFMVYLQKENIIDESGMPKERFSAEFPKEGPSILRIQQVVRGDSAAYFCASSPRGGTGGFDEQFFGPGTRLTVL.

V and J are TRBV6-1 and TRBJ1-1, with D unresolved. The germline V gene has CDR1 MNHNS and CDR2 SASEGT. The germline V and J ends were trimmed by 2 bases and 3 bases, with 4 bases remaining between them. The CDR3 spans 12 residues. The chain's CDR3 is CASSETYTEAFF. In nucleotides, the CDR3 is TGTGCCAGCAGTGAAACGTACACTGAAGCTTTCTTT.

V usage is TRBV10-3 and J usage is TRBJ2-1; unclear D gene. CDR3 length: 15 residues. V lost 3 bases to trimming and J lost 5 bases, with 14 bases between them. The germline V gene has CDR1 ENHRY and CDR2 SYGVKD. CDR3 amino acids: CAISDLASGDNEQFF. In DNA form, the CDR3 reads TGTGCCATCAGTGATCTGGCTAGTGGTGACAATGAGCAGTTCTTC.

The chain links TRBV30 to TRBJ2-1; 10 nucleotides agree with TRBD2. Trimming cost V 1 base and J 4 bases; bases outside gene matches: 10. Germline V gene data show CDR1 as GTSNPN and CDR2 as SVGIG (reference sequence). The CDR3 is made up of 17 amino acids. The CDR3, as DNA: TGTGCCTGGAGTGCGAGAATTATAGCGGGGGGTTACAATGAGCAGTTCTTC. It is translated as CAWSARIIAGGYNEQFF.